This TCR beta chain was recorded in a study of blood T cell repertoires in COVID-19. Study as a whole: COVID-19 samples, acute and convalescent, were from the United States, Italy and Spain. Sources were T cells, B-cell-depleted T cells, or PBMCs; the material itself was cDNA or gDNA.

TCRdb's copy holds only in-frame clones and misses some; the assay was immunoSEQ multiplex PCR. The repertoire holds 60,000 to 75,000 clones, with 88% as singletons. The length of the CDR3 is 13 residues. Trimming removed 5 bases from V and 7 bases from J; junction bases left unmatched: 3. CDR1 and CDR2 (germline): KGHSH, LQKENI. The V call is TRBV18, the J call TRBJ1-4; 8 bases fit TRBD1. What was sequenced was peripheral blood. The TCR originated in a human donor in a cohort sampled during active COVID-19. This CDR3 is CASSKQGVEKLFF. The CDR3 DNA is TGTGCCAGCTCAAAACAGGGGGTTGAAAAACTGTTTTTT.